This TCR beta chain was documented in a study of early T cells in non-severe SARS-CoV-2 infection. One entry per CDR3 protein, called by TCRdb with MiXCR from the 5' RACE reads. This repertoire shows around 70,000 distinct CDR3 sequences, 9.5% to 15% found once; its top ten account for about 3.9%. Comment on this clonotype: No antigen is known for it. A much larger clone lies one base from this, so it may be a read error.

The study's findings and limits: Lookups in VDJdb leaned toward anti-spike CD8 responses and missed private and CD4 specificities.

V dropped 6 bases and J dropped 5; count of bases not matched to a gene: 7. Germline V gene lookup returns CDR1 SNHLY and CDR2 FYNNEI. CDR3 size: 15 residues. Sequenced sample: whole blood. The origin of this receptor is an adult who was a healthcare worker with PCR-confirmed SARS-CoV-2 infection or an uninfected control (not recorded which). The chain has TRBV2 and TRBJ2-3; 11 bases are a match to TRBD2. CDR3 DNA sequence: TGTGCCAGCAGCCCCGGGACTAGCGGAGTAGATACGCAGTATTTT. It codes for CASSPGTSGVDTQYF.